The text below deals with one T cell receptor beta chain. The sample belongs to a study of blood T cell repertoires in COVID-19. Study overall: Sample material is recorded as cDNA or gDNA derived from T cells, B-cell-depleted T cells, or PBMCs.

Measured with immunoSEQ multiplex PCR; TCRdb has only the in-frame clones, and not every one. The table lists a few hundred thousand clones, roughly 90% of them singletons. J gave up 4 bases and V 3 bases, and 8 bases lay outside the gene matches. CDR1 is KGHSH and CDR2 is LQKENI in the germline V gene. There are 15 residues in the CDR3. The sequence derives from a man aged 30 to 45 who had recovered from COVID-19. The V call is TRBV18, the J call TRBJ1-2; 7 bases agree with TRBD1. The sample comprised peripheral blood. CDR3 residues: CASSPADRTAYGYTF. CDR3 DNA sequence: TGTGCCAGCTCACCCGCGGACAGGACCGCCTATGGCTACACCTTC.